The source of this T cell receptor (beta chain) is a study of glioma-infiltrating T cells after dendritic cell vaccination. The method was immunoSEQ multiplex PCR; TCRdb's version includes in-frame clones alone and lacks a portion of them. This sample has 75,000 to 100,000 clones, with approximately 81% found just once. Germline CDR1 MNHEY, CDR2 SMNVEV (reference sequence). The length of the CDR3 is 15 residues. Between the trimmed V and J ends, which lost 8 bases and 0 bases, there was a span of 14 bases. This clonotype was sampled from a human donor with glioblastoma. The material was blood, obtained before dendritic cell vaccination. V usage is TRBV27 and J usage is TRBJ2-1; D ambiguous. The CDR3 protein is CASHVFGSSYNEQFF. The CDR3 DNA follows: TGTGCCAGCCATGTTTTTGGCAGCTCCTACAATGAGCAGTTCTTC.